The source of this T cell receptor beta chain is a study of T cell changes during pregnancy in multiple sclerosis. Libraries were prepared by immunoSEQ multiplex PCR; TCRdb keeps only in-frame clonotypes and omits some of them. The table has tens of thousands of clones, around 90% seen once. There are 13 residues in the CDR3. V shed 6 bases, J shed 0 bases, and the junction held 5 bases outside the gene matches. In germline, CDR1 is SQVTM, CDR2 ANQGSEA. This receptor was identified in a female donor in good health, enrolled as a control in a pregnancy study. Sequences were derived from peripheral blood, sampled in the first trimester of pregnancy. J is TRBJ2-7 and V is TRBV29-1; 7 positions match TRBD1. The CDR3 reads CSVKGAPSYEQYF. The DNA of the CDR3 is TGCAGCGTCAAGGGGGCCCCCTCCTACGAGCAGTACTTC.